Presented here are 4 T cell receptor beta chains from one specimen sequenced in a study of shared clonotypes between healthy human individuals. The assay was immunoSEQ multiplex PCR, and TCRdb's table has in-frame clones only and misses some. In the table there are roughly 640,000 clones, roughly 70% of which are singletons. The sample comprised memory CD4+ T cells sorted from blood. Noted subset: CD45RA-negative fraction. All receptors derive from a woman in her 30s in good health.

This clone was detected only a few times. The chain recombines TRBV2 with TRBJ2-5, with 8 bases fitting TRBD2. Germline V CDR1 and CDR2: SNHLY, FYNNEI. The CDR3 totals 16 residues. The V and J ends lost 6 bases and 5 bases, in that order; junction bases with no gene match: 14. CDR3 nucleotide sequence: TGTGCCAGCAGACCTACACCGGGACTAGACGTGGAGACCCAGTACTTC. It yields the protein CASRPTPGLDVETQYF. Full variable domain (outside the CDR3, taken from reference TRBV2 and TRBJ2-5): EPEVTQTPSHQVTQMGQEVILRCVPISNHLYFYWYRQILGQKVEFLVSFYNNEISEKSEIFDDQFSVERPDGSNFTLKIRSTKLEDSAMYFCASRPTPGLDVETQYFGPGTRLLVL.

This rearrangement joins TRBV23-1 to TRBJ2-4, with TRBD2 matching over 9 bases. TRBV23-1 falls under the ORF class, with uncertain function. The V segment lost 7 bases and the J segment 3 bases; nucleotides outside the gene matches: 16. The CDR3 runs to 18 residues. CDR3 DNA: TGCGCCAGCACCACCAACTGGTGGCGGGAGGGATTCAAAAACATTCAGTACTTC. Its protein is CASTTNWWREGFKNIQYF.

The chain is built from TRBV19 and TRBJ2-2, with 7 bases fitting TRBD2. V was clipped by 5 bases and J by 1 base; unmatched bases: 7. The germline V gene has CDR1 LNHDA and CDR2 SQIVND (reference sequence). CDR3 size: 16 residues. CDR3: CASSDQLARNTGELFF. CDR3 sequence (DNA): TGTGCCAGTAGTGATCAACTAGCGAGGAACACCGGGGAGCTGTTTTTT.

V gene TRBV20-1 combines with J gene TRBJ2-7, with 7 bases fitting TRBD2. V shed 6 bases, J shed 4 bases, and the junction held 3 bases outside the gene matches. The CDR3 totals 11 residues. Looked up from germline, CDR1 is DFQATT and CDR2 is SNEGSKA (reference sequence). For the CDR3, the DNA is TGCAGTGCACATAGCGGGTACGAGCAGTACTTC. It translates to CSAHSGYEQYF.